These 21 T cell receptor beta chains share one sample of origin, sequenced in a study of blood T cell repertoires in COVID-19. Method: immunoSEQ multiplex PCR; TCRdb's copy keeps in-frame clones and lacks some. The sample records 310,000 or so clones, roughly 86% being singletons. The sample comprised PBMCs or T cells enriched from blood (not recorded which). These receptors were collected from a woman aged 18-29 years who had recovered from COVID-19.

J is TRBJ2-2 and V is TRBV28; 9 bases line up with TRBD2. V trimming: 3 bases; J trimming: 5 bases; junction bases outside the gene matches: 4. Germline CDR1 and CDR2: MDHEN and SYDVKM. This CDR3 contains 15 residues. The chain's CDR3 is CASSFGLARTGELFF. The CDR3 DNA sequence: TGTGCCAGCAGTTTCGGACTAGCGAGAACCGGGGAGCTGTTTTTT.

This clone was seen a handful of times. This rearrangement joins TRBV4-2 to TRBJ2-3, with 14 bases identical to TRBD2. The CDR3 is 18 residues long. Looked up from germline, CDR1 is LGHNA and CDR2 is YNFKEQ. V shed 4 bases and J 0 bases; nucleotides not matched to a gene: 6. The CDR3 bases are TGTGCCAGCAGCCTCGGGACTAGCGGGAGAGCTAGCACAGATACGCAGTATTTT. Residues: CASSLGTSGRASTDTQYF.

The chain carries TRBV7-9 and TRBJ1-1, with D possibly matching TRBD1 (6 bases). Trimming pared 2 bases from V and 5 bases from J, leaving 12 bases between. The CDR3 is 14 amino acids. Per the germline V gene, CDR1 is SEHNR and CDR2 is FQNEAQ (reference sequence). CDR3 DNA sequence: TGTGCCAGCAGCTTAAGGGGCGGACAGACTGAAGCTTTCTTT. This translates into CASSLRGGQTEAFF.

The V and J genes are TRBV20-1 and TRBJ2-7, with D tentatively TRBD1 (6 bases). Per germline, CDR1 DFQATT and CDR2 SNEGSKA (reference sequence). The CDR3 covers 12 residues. Between the trimmed V and J ends, which lost 3 bases and 4 bases, there was a span of 10 bases. The CDR3 reads CSASPGAYEQYF. CDR3 DNA: TGCAGTGCTAGTCCAGGGGCGTACGAGCAGTACTTC.

The chain employs TRBV3-1 (or the pseudogene TRBV3-2) and TRBJ1-5; 8 bases are a match to TRBD1. The V gene's germline CDR1 is LGHDT and CDR2 YNNKEL (reference sequence). The CDR3 length is 15 residues. Trimming took 3 bases from V and 0 from J; bases not matched to a gene: 1. The CDR3 reads CASSHGTGSNQPQHF. The CDR3 coding sequence is TGTGCCAGCAGCCATGGGACAGGTAGCAATCAGCCCCAGCATTTT.

The chain combines TRBV4-1 with TRBJ1-1; D remains ambiguous. The V gene lost 0 bases and the J gene lost 3 bases, with 11 bases spanning the gap. The CDR3 is 15 residues long. Germline-derived CDR1 and CDR2 are MGHRA and YSYEKL. CDR3 amino acids: CASSQDHGPDTEAFF. CDR3 coding DNA: TGCGCCAGCAGCCAAGATCACGGTCCCGACACTGAAGCTTTCTTT.

The rearrangement links TRBV2 to TRBJ1-1, with D possibly matching TRBD1 (6 bases). From germline, CDR1 is SNHLY and CDR2 FYNNEI. V lost 7 bases and J 1 base, leaving 10 bases between the germline ends. This CDR3 has 13 amino acids. The CDR3 region is CASIRTENTEAFF. In DNA, the CDR3 is TGTGCCAGCATCCGGACAGAGAACACTGAAGCTTTCTTT.

The rearrangement links TRBV28 to TRBJ1-4; 7 nucleotides line up with TRBD1. The germline CDR1 and CDR2 sequences are MDHEN and SYDVKM. The CDR3 has 15 residues. Trimming at V came to 5 bases and at J to 6 bases, leaving 9 bases not matched to a gene. The CDR3 coding sequence is TGTGCCAGCAGTCTACGACAGGGAGGATATGAAAAACTGTTTTTT. This translates into CASSLRQGGYEKLFF.

The gene calls are TRBV7-6 and TRBJ1-2, with D possibly TRBD1 on 6 matching bases. CDR1 is SGHVS and CDR2 is FNYEAQ in the germline V gene. Trimming shortened V by 3 bases and J by 4 bases, and 18 bases separated the two germline ends. The CDR3 loop spans 16 amino acids. The CDR3 spells CASSLTSGQIPYGYTF. CDR3 DNA: TGTGCCAGCAGCTTGACGAGTGGACAGATCCCCTATGGCTACACCTTC.

V is TRBV5-1 and J is TRBJ2-1, with 14 bases fitting TRBD2. From germline, CDR1 is SGHRS and CDR2 YFSETQ. The junction had 4 bases not matched to a gene; V was cut back by 7 bases and J by 7 bases. The length of the CDR3 is 14 residues. The CDR3 region is CASPGLAGDNEQFF. The CDR3 region has the DNA TGCGCCAGCCCGGGACTAGCGGGAGATAATGAGCAGTTCTTC.

The chain recombines TRBV6-2 or TRBV6-3 with TRBJ1-5; TRBD1 aligns across 7 bases. CDR1 and CDR2 from the germline V gene are MNHEY and SVGEGT. The CDR3 has 15 residues. The ends lost 5 bases at V and 5 bases at J; junction bases unmatched: 9. CDR3: CASSSLRDRYQPQHF. The CDR3 nucleotides are TGTGCCAGCAGTAGCCTCCGGGACAGATATCAGCCCCAGCATTTT.

The chain recombines TRBV7-6 with TRBJ1-4; D is ambiguous. The germline CDR1 and CDR2 sequences are SGHVS and FNYEAQ. V lost 1 base, J lost 4 bases, and 4 bases lay in between. The CDR3 spans 13 residues. CDR3 amino acids: CASSLVLNEKLFF. The CDR3, as DNA: TGTGCCAGCAGCTTAGTTCTTAATGAAAAACTGTTTTTT.

CDR3 sequence reads: CASSQDKGGSGTDTQYF. The CDR3 DNA follows: TGCGCCAGCAGCCAAGATAAGGGTGGTAGCGGGACAGATACGCAGTATTTT. The chain uses TRBV4-1 and TRBJ2-3; 7 bases fit TRBD2. With V trimmed by 0 bases and J by 3 bases, 9 bases remained unmatched. The germline V gene encodes CDR1 MGHRA and CDR2 YSYEKL. The CDR3 spans 17 residues.

For the CDR3, the DNA is TGTGCCAGCAGTGAGGTCAGGGCACACGAGCAGTACTTC. Translated: CASSEVRAHEQYF. The J gene is TRBJ2-7, the V gene TRBV2; tentatively, D is TRBD1 (5 bases). From germline, CDR1 is SNHLY and CDR2 FYNNEI. The CDR3 extends over 13 amino acids. Deletions cut 3 bases from V and 5 bases from J, with 11 bases between.

The chain carries TRBV7-9 and TRBJ1-1; 8 nucleotides match TRBD1. Germline CDR1 is SEHNR and CDR2 is FQNEAQ (reference sequence). The CDR3 is 14 amino acids. V shed 5 bases, J shed 4 bases, and the junction held 6 bases outside the gene matches. The DNA for the CDR3 is TGTGCCAGCAGCGCTCAGGGGGCTAGCACTGAAGCTTTCTTT. It yields the protein CASSAQGASTEAFF. Full variable domain (missing parts from reference TRBV7-9 and TRBJ1-1): DTGVSQNPRHKITKRGQNVTFRCDPISEHNRLYWYRQTLGQGPEFLTYFQNEAQLEKSRLLSDRFSAERPKGSFSTLEIQRTEQGDSAMYLCASSAQGASTEAFFGQGTRLTVV.

This clone is a singleton in its sample. The V call is TRBV28, the J call TRBJ1-1; D gene ambiguous. CDR3 length equals 14 residues. Germline CDR1 is MDHEN and CDR2 is SYDVKM. The germline V and J ends were trimmed by 8 bases and 1 base, with 14 bases remaining between them. The CDR3 coding sequence is TGTGCCAGCCGGGTAATTGAGGGGAACACTGAAGCTTTCTTT. Its protein product is CASRVIEGNTEAFF.

The V call is TRBV6-4, the J call TRBJ2-1, with 9 nucleotides matching TRBD2. V shed 0 bases and J 4 bases; nucleotides not matched to a gene: 4. The CDR3 consists of 16 residues. Germline V gives CDR1 MRHNA, CDR2 SNTAGT. The DNA for the CDR3 is TGTGCCAGCAGTGACTCGGGCGGGAGGGGTTACAATGAGCAGTTCTTC. It specifies CASSDSGGRGYNEQFF.

The chain uses TRBV7-8 and TRBJ2-7, with 11 bases matching TRBD2. With V trimmed by 5 bases and J by 7 bases, 13 bases remained unmatched. Looked up from germline, CDR1 is SGHVS and CDR2 is FQNEAQ. CDR3 length equals 16 residues. The CDR3 loop is CASSKRSSGGRGEQYF. The CDR3 DNA reads TGTGCCAGCAGCAAGCGATCTAGCGGGGGGAGAGGAGAGCAGTACTTC.

About this clone: This sample also contains other DNA sequences that code for the same CDR3. The V call is TRBV4-3, the J call TRBJ1-1, with 8 bases that match TRBD1. CDR1 LGHNA and CDR2 YSLEER come from the germline V gene. This CDR3 region has 13 residues. Losses at the gene ends were 4 bases for V and 7 bases for J; bases not matched to a gene: 5. The DNA for the CDR3 is TGCGCCAGCAGCCCCGGACAGGGAATTGAAGCTTTCTTT. Amino acids: CASSPGQGIEAFF.

The rearrangement links TRBV28 to TRBJ2-7, with 7 bases identical to TRBD1. This CDR3 contains 16 residues. The ends lost 3 bases at V and 2 bases at J; junction bases unmatched: 10. In germline, CDR1 is MDHEN, CDR2 SYDVKM. The CDR3 region is CASSFGVGTETYEQYF. The CDR3 nucleotides read TGTGCCAGCAGTTTTGGCGTCGGGACAGAGACCTACGAGCAGTACTTC.

The genes are TRBV4-1 and TRBJ2-4; 7 nucleotides align to TRBD1. V gave up 4 bases and J gave up 2 bases; unmatched junction bases: 11. CDR1 is MGHRA and CDR2 is YSYEKL in the germline V gene. There are 17 residues in the CDR3. The CDR3 here is CASSPGTAKGTKNIQYF. The CDR3 bases are TGCGCCAGCAGCCCGGGGACAGCGAAGGGGACCAAAAACATTCAGTACTTC.